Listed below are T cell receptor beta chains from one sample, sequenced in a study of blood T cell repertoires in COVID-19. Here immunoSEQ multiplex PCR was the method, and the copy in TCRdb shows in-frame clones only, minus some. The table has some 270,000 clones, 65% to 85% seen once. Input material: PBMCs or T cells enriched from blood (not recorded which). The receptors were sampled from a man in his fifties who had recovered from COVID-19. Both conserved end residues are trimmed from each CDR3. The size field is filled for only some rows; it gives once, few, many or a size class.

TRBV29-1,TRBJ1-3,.,SVEDASSGNTIY
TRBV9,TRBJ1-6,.,ASSVDSEYNSPLH
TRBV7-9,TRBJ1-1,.,ASSRNPGIPDTEAF
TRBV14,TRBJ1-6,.,ASSQVEGNSPLH
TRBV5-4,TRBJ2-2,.,ASSLGPTSGDTGELF
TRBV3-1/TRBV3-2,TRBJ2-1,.,ASARSGGPGGTYNEQF
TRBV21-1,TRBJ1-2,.,ASSKAPPGVYGYT
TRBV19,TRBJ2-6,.,ASSRGSGTGRSGANVLT
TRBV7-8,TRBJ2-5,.,ASSLEVNSGGETQY
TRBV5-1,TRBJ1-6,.,ASSADRQRNSPLH
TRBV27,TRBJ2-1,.,ASSRGGRYNEQF
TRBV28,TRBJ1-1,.,ASSLGEGVYGEAF
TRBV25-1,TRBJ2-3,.,ARVGGGALDTQY
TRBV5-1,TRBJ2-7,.,ASSRWTGEREQY
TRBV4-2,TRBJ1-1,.,ASSQEQGRRNTEAF
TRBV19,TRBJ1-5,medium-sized,ASTLSRTGGNQPQH
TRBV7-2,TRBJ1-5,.,ASSLTGSGNQPQH
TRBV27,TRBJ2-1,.,ASRRWLLAEKSYEQF
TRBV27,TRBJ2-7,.,ASSWGQGGYEQY
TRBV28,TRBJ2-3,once,ASTLGHHTDTQY
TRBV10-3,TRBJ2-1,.,AISEEVGGEQF
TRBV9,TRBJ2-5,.,ASSEGLAGGPRGAQY
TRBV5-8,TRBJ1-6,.,ASSLVRGGGSYNSPLH
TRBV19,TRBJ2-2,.,ASSTGSNTGELF